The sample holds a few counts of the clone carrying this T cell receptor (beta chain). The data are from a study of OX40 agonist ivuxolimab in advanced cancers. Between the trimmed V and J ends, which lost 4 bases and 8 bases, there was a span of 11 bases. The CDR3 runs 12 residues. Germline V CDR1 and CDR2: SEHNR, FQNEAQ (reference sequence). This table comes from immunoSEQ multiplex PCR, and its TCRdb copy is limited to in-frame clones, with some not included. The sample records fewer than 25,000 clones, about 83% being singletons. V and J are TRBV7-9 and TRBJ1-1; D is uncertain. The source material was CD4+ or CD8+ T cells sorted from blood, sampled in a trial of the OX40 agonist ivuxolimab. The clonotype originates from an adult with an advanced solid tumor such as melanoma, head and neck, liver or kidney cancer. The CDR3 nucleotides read TGTGCCAGCAGCTCCGACAATATGGAAGCTTTCTTT. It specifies CASSSDNMEAFF.